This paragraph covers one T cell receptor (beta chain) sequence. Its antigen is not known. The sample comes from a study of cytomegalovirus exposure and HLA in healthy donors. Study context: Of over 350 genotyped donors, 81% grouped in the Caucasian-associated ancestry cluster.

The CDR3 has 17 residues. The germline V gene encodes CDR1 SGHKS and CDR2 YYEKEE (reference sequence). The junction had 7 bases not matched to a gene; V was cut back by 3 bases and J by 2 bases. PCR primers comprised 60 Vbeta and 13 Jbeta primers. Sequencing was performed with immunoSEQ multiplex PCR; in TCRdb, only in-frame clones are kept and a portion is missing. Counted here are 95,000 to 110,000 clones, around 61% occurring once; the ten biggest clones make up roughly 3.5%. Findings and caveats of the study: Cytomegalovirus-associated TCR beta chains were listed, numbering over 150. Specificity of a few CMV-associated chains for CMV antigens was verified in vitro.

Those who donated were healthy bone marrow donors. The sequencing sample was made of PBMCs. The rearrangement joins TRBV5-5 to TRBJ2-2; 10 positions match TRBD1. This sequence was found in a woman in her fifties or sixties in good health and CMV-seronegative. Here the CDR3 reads CASSWGQGLGNTGELFF. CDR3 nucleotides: TGTGCCAGCAGCTGGGGACAGGGGTTGGGTAACACCGGGGAGCTGTTTTTT.